This T cell receptor beta chain stems from a study of shared clonotypes between healthy human individuals. Overall study findings and caveats: The study drew on few donors, limiting represented genetic and exposure-history diversity. Sharing of clonotypes among donors was expected to vary with sequencing depth.

Naive CD4+ cells were CD45RA-selected; the remaining cells were memory. In the case of this clone: Its antigen is unidentified.

Assay used: immunoSEQ multiplex PCR; TCRdb lists only in-frame clones, some missing. Among roughly 1,600,000 clones listed, approximately 98.5% were seen once. Germline V gene data show CDR1 as KGHSH and CDR2 as LQKENI. Deletions cut 2 bases from V and 1 base from J, with 13 bases between. This CDR3 is built from 16 residues. The J gene is TRBJ2-3, the V gene TRBV18; D not resolved. This clonotype was sampled from a man aged 30 to 39 in good health. The sequenced sample was naive CD4+ T cells sorted from blood. The sample's subset: CD45RA+ positively selected. The DNA for the CDR3 is TGTGCCAGCTCACCAGAAACCGACCTGGGCACAGATACGCAGTATTTT. Translating it yields CASSPETDLGTDTQYF.